The T cell receptor beta chain under discussion was sequenced for a study of long-term antiretroviral therapy in people with HIV. An immunoSEQ assay, version v3.0, was performed at survey level. The data were produced by immunoSEQ multiplex PCR, yet TCRdb's version contains in-frame clones alone and is incomplete. There are over 15,000 clones in the sample; roughly 90% occur only once, and more than 7% lies in the top ten. This clone was picked up one time. The samples comprised 1-10 million cryopreserved PBMC ahead of DNA extraction. V was trimmed by 5 bases and J by 11 bases, leaving 24 bases between them. Germline CDR1 and CDR2: MNHEY and SMNVEV (reference sequence). This CDR3 spans 15 amino acids.

The receptor was isolated from a man aged 60 to 69 with HIV. The gene calls are TRBV27 and TRBJ1-1, with D maybe TRBD1 (5 bases). The input for sequencing was unsorted PBMCs, taken 0.3 years after starting antiretroviral therapy. The CDR3 loop reads CASSPLIRTPRTAFF. CDR3 DNA sequence: TGTGCCAGCAGTCCCTTAATCCGGACACCGAGGACTGCTTTCTTT.